This TCR beta chain originates from a study of T cells after yellow fever vaccination. A single record per CDR3 protein comes from TCRdb applying MiXCR to the 5' RACE reads. The repertoire holds hundreds of thousands of distinct CDR3 sequences, with about a fifth as singletons. CDR1 and CDR2 (germline): KGHDR, SFDVKD. V dropped 0 bases and J dropped 1 base, with 6 bases sitting between them. The CDR3 is 15 residues long. This clonotype was observed a few times. The sequence was obtained from a man between 18 and 35 years old who received the YFV17D yellow fever vaccine. The V and J genes are TRBV24-1 and TRBJ2-1; no clear D gene. The source was PBMCs, collected roughly 20 days after the first yellow fever vaccination. CDR3 sequence reads: CATSDLHGSYNEQFF. CDR3 coding DNA: TGTGCCACCAGTGATTTGCACGGGTCCTACAATGAGCAGTTCTTC.